The clone carrying this T cell receptor (beta chain) has at least ten counts. The antigen remains undetermined. This specimen belongs to a study of T cells in Graves' hyperthyroidism and ophthalmopathy. Study-wide points: Separation of ophthalmopathy from stable hyperthyroidism was achieved by a 13 V-J model.

CDR3 length: 13 residues. V was pared by 6 bases and J by 2 bases, with 8 bases between. It was RNA transcripts that yielded the amplified TCR beta CDR3 regions. During a first-round RT-PCR of the TCR CDR3, the HTBI primer set was used. Each CDR3 protein is one row after TCRdb ran MiXCR on the multiplex PCR reads. There are under 350,000 distinct CDR3 sequences in the sample; about 18% occur only once, and about 50% lies in the top ten. This clonotype originated in a woman aged 55-69 years with Graves' ophthalmopathy. The chain combines TRBV12-3 or TRBV12-4 with TRBJ1-5; D gene unclear. Sequencing input: blood. The chain's CDR3 is CASRGSGNQPQHF. The CDR3 nucleotides read TGTGCCAGCAGGGGCTCCGGCAATCAGCCCCAGCATTTT.